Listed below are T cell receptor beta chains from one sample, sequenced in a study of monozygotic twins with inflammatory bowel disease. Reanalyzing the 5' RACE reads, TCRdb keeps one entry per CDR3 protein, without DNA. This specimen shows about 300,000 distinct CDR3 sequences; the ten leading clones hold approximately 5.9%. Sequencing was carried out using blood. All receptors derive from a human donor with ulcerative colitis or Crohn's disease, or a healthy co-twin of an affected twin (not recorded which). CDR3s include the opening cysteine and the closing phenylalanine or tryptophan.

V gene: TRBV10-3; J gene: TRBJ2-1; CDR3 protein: CAISESASETHNEQFF
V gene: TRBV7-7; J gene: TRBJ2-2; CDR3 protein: CASNPLGAGELFF
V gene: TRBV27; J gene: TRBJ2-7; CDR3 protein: CASSLFGPLYEQYF
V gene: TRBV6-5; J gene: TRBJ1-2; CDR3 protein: CASLDRSAGYTF
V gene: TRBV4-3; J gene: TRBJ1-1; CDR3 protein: CASSRLTGGTEAFF
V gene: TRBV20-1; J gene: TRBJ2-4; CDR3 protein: CSGSHRGNIQYF
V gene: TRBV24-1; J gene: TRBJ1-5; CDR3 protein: CATSDSGQGHNQPQHF
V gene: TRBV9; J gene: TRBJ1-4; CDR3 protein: CASSVGGGNEKLFF
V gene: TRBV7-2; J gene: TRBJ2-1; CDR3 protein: CASSLSGGSSYNEQFF
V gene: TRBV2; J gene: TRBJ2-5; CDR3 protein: CASSVHRHAHF
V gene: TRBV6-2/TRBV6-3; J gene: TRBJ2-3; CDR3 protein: CASSSGLAGFTDTQYF
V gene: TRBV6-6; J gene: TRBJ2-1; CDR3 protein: CASRGRYNEQFF
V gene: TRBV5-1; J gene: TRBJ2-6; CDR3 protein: CASSGQTGANVLTF
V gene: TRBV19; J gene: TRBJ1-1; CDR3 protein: CASSGKRNTEAFF
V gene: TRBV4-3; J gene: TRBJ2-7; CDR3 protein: CASSHGTSAVGVGEQYF
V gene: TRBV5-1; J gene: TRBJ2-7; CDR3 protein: CASSLRDFAYEQYF
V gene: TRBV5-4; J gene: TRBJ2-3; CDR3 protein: CASSLRSSSSGYTQYF
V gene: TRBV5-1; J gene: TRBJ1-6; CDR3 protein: CASRPGRVDSPLHF
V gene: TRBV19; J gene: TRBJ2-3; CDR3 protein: CATSTSGRTDTQYF
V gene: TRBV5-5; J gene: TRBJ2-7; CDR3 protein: CASSLGGTGLYEQYF
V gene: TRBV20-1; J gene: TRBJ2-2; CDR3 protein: CSARQGTPGELFF
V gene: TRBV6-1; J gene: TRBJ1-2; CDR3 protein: CASTSNSLNYGYTF
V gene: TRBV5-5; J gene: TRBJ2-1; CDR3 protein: CASSPVAVSYNEQFF
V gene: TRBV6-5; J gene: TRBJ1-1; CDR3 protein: CASSYRHMNTEAFF
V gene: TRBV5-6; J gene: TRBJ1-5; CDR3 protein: CASSSRWNQPQHF
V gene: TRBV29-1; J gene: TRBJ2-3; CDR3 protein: CSAGGGGGDTQYF
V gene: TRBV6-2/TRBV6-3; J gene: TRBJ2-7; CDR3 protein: CASSPGLAGVYEQYF
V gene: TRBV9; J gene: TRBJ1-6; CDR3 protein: CASSDSLGSPLHF
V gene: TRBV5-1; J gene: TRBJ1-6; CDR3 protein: CASSPGQGMLSPLHF
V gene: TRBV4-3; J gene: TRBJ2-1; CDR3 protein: CASSQGDSLTYNEQFF
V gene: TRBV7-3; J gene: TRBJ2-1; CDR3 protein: CASSLTRRGLHNEQFF
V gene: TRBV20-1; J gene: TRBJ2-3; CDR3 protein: CSARVFTSTDTQYF
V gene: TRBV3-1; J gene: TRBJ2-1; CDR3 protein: CASSQGSLSSYNEQFF
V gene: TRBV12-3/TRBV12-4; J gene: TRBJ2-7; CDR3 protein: CASSPDRFREQYF
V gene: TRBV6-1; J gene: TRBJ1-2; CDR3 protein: CASSPTTGSHYGYTF
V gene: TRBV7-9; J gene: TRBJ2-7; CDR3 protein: CASSLALGDEQYF
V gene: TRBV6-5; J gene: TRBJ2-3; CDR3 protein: CASRDPSTDTQYF
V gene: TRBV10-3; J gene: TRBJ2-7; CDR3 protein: CAIATLYEQYF
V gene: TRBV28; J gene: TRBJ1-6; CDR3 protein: CASRVLFSDSPLHF
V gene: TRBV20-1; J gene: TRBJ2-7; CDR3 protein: CSASEGTGGHEQYF
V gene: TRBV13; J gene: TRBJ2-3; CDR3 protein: CASTPHGRKLSDTQYF
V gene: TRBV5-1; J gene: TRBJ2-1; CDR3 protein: CASSERGRADEQFF
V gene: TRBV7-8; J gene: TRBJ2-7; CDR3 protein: CASSLIGGQVYEQYF
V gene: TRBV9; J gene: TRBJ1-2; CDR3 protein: CASSVSGRVNYGYTF
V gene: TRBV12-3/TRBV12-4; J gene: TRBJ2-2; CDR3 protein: CASLTQNSGYTGELFF
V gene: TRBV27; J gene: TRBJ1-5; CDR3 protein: CASSAQGNLGNQPQHF
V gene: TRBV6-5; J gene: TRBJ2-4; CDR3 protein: CASSYSQGSKNIQYF
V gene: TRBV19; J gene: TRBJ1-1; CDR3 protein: CASCPRGRENTEAFF
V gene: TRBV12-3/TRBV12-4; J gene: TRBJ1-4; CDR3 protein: CASRGSLATNEKLFF
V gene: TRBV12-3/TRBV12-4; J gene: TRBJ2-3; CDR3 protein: CASSSSPLAYTQYF
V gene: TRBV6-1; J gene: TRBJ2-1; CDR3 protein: CASSGFSSYNEQFF
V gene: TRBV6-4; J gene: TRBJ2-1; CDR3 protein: CASSDLRTGKSNEQFF